This TCR beta chain was found in a study of blood T cell repertoires in COVID-19. Each recovered donor of Cohort 3 presented with two negative PCRs, clearance, or symptom resolution. V was clipped by 1 base and J by 7 bases, with 14 bases between them. Germline CDR1 is LNHNV and CDR2 is YYDKDF (reference sequence). The CDR3 is 16 amino acids. Measured with immunoSEQ multiplex PCR; TCRdb has only the in-frame clones, and not every one. The table records some 150,000 clones, roughly four fifths of them present only once. Sequences were obtained from PBMCs or T cells enriched from blood (not recorded which). The chain joins TRBV15 to TRBJ1-6, with unresolved D. The TCR was taken from a man aged 45-65 years who had recovered from COVID-19. This chain's CDR3 is CATSRGRVNGNSPLHF. Written as DNA, the CDR3 is TGTGCCACCAGCAGAGGGCGGGTCAATGGGAATTCACCCCTCCACTTT.